This TCR beta chain was sequenced for a study of blood T cell repertoires in COVID-19. Across the study: The samples span acute and convalescent COVID-19 from the United States, Italy and Spain.

Germline-derived CDR1 and CDR2 are KGHSH and LQKENI. With 2 bases clipped from V and 3 bases from J, the junction kept 3 bases outside the gene matches. The CDR3 sequence is 15 residues long. Patients from Seattle were sampled longitudinally, starting during active infection. Method: immunoSEQ multiplex PCR; TCRdb's copy keeps in-frame clones and lacks some. The sample shows 130,000 or so clones, roughly 89% of them seen only once. This clone was counted once. The TCR was taken from a man younger than 45 with COVID-19, enrolled during active disease. Sequenced material: peripheral blood. The rearrangement uses TRBV18 and TRBJ1-2, with 10 positions matching TRBD1. Here the CDR3 reads CASSPGGTGDYGYTF. The CDR3 DNA follows: TGTGCCAGCTCACCAGGCGGGACAGGGGACTATGGCTACACCTTC.